The 32 T cell receptor beta chains below all came from one sample that was sequenced in a study of blood T cells in healthy people across ages. Primed by a sample-barcoded 5' primer and a J-beta primer mix, a second PCR proceeded for roughly 6 to 12 cycles. TCRdb ran MiXCR on the 5' RACE reads and lists one entry per CDR3 protein. The repertoire holds 750,000 to 950,000 distinct CDR3 sequences, with roughly 50% as singletons. The material sequenced was blood. The receptors shown here come from a man aged 80 or over in good health.

This sequence joins TRBV5-5 and TRBJ2-7; TRBD2 aligns across 8 bases. In germline, CDR1 is SGHKS, CDR2 YYEKEE (reference sequence). The CDR3 length is 16 residues. After removal of 4 bases from V and 3 bases from J, the junction contained 12 bases not matched to a gene. The CDR3 coding sequence is TGTGCCAGCAGCCCTTGGCCCAGCGGGAGATTCTACGAGCAGTACTTC. This encodes CASSPWPSGRFYEQYF. Based on the CDR3 plus reference TRBV5-5 and TRBJ2-7, the full variable domain is DAGVTQSPTHLIKTRGQQVTLRCSPISGHKSVSWYQQVLGQGPQFIFQYYEKEERGRGNFPDRFSARQFPNYSSELNVNALLLGDSALYLCASSPWPSGRFYEQYFGPGTRLTVT.

This chain joins TRBV5-1 and TRBJ2-7; D gene unclear. CDR1 is SGHRS and CDR2 is YFSETQ in the germline V gene. This CDR3 spans 13 amino acids. V lost 4 bases to trimming and J lost 2 bases, with 10 bases between them. CDR3 sequence (DNA): TGCGCCAGCAGCGTATGGCAAGCCTACGAGCAGTACTTC. Encoded protein: CASSVWQAYEQYF.

The CDR3, as DNA: TGTGCCAGCAGCCCAAAGGGGGTAGGGGGTTACAATGAGCAGTTCTTC. As protein: CASSPKGVGGYNEQFF. This rearrangement joins TRBV6-5 to TRBJ2-1; D perhaps matches TRBD1 (6 bases). Germline CDR1 MNHEY, CDR2 SVGAGI. V was pared by 6 bases and J by 4 bases, with 19 bases between. This CDR3 is built from 16 residues.

This clonotype appeared a few times. The J gene is TRBJ2-6, the V gene TRBV5-5; the D is unclear. The ends were cut back, 4 bases at V and 0 bases at J, with 17 bases in the middle. CDR1 and CDR2 (germline): SGHKS, YYEKEE (reference sequence). The CDR3 is made up of 18 amino acids. CDR3 sequence (DNA): TGTGCCAGCAGCATGGACCTGACGGCAACCTCTGGGGCCAACGTCCTGACTTTC. Encoded protein: CASSMDLTATSGANVLTF.

This clonotype showed up just once. This sequence joins TRBV25-1 and TRBJ1-2, with 10 bases aligning to TRBD1. The CDR3 has 18 amino acids. CDR1 MGHDK and CDR2 SYGVNS come from the germline V gene. V trimming: 1 base; J trimming: 0 bases; junction bases outside the gene matches: 8. The DNA of the CDR3 is TGTGCCAGCAGTGAATTCACCGGGACAGGGGCCTCTAACTATGGCTACACCTTC. This codes for CASSEFTGTGASNYGYTF.

The table lists this clonotype with a few counts. The V call is TRBV5-1, the J call TRBJ2-4; 10 bases line up with TRBD1. CDR1 is SGHRS and CDR2 is YFSETQ in the germline V gene. The CDR3 contains 15 residues. Germline trimming cut 0 bases from V and 7 bases from J; bases unmatched to any gene: 4. In DNA, the CDR3 is TGCGCCAGCAGCTTGGCCGACAGGGGGCGCAACATTCAGTACTTC. This codes for CASSLADRGRNIQYF.

The rearrangement uses TRBV29-1 and TRBJ1-1; D call uncertain. The CDR3 runs 14 residues. Germline V lookup: CDR1 SQVTM, CDR2 ANQGSEA. V lost 3 bases and J 3 bases, leaving 14 bases between the germline ends. The DNA for the CDR3 is TGCAGCGTTGACATGGCTGGGTCAGACACTGAAGCTTTCTTT. Protein sequence: CSVDMAGSDTEAFF.

This chain links TRBV7-9 with TRBJ2-1; 12 nucleotides line up with TRBD2. CDR1 is SEHNR, CDR2 FQNEAQ, per germline (reference sequence). V lost 5 bases and J lost 1; bases outside the gene matches: 12. This CDR3 region has 19 residues. The CDR3 loop is CASSPTHASGRESYNEQFF. The CDR3 nucleotides read TGTGCCAGCAGCCCCACCCACGCTAGCGGGAGGGAGTCCTACAATGAGCAGTTCTTC. Drawing the rest from reference TRBV7-9 and TRBJ2-1, the complete variable domain is DTGVSQNPRHKITKRGQNVTFRCDPISEHNRLYWYRQTLGQGPEFLTYFQNEAQLEKSRLLSDRFSAERPKGSFSTLEIQRTEQGDSAMYLCASSPTHASGRESYNEQFFGPGTRLTVL.

V usage is TRBV20-1 and J usage is TRBJ2-7; 13 bases match TRBD2. The germline CDR1 and CDR2 sequences are DFQATT and SNEGSKA (reference sequence). Trimming took 6 bases from V and 4 from J; bases not matched to a gene: 6. The CDR3 has 14 residues. The CDR3 is CSATRLAGGYEQYF. For the CDR3, the DNA is TGCAGTGCAACCAGACTAGCGGGAGGATACGAGCAGTACTTC.

In its sample, this clonotype was seen once. The chain combines TRBV2 with TRBJ2-6; D unresolved. The CDR3 is 15 amino acids. The germline CDR1 and CDR2 sequences are SNHLY and FYNNEI. Trimming took off 5 bases at V and 6 bases at J, with 14 bases between the two ends. The CDR3 DNA reads TGTGCCAGCAGTTTGAACAGTGCTGAGGCCAACGTCCTGACTTTC. Translating it yields CASSLNSAEANVLTF.

A single count supports this clonotype. V is TRBV12-3 or TRBV12-4 and J is TRBJ2-3; D is possibly TRBD1 (5 bases). The germline V and J ends were trimmed by 6 bases and 14 bases, with 27 bases remaining between them. This CDR3 has 15 residues. In DNA form, the CDR3 reads TGTGCCAGCAGCGTCGGGCAGTCCGGAGACAGATACGCGTATTTT. Translation: CASSVGQSGDRYAYF.

The rearrangement uses TRBV7-9 and TRBJ1-1, with 10 bases fitting TRBD1. From germline, CDR1 is SEHNR and CDR2 FQNEAQ (reference sequence). The V and J ends lost 5 bases and 13 bases, in that order; junction bases with no gene match: 13. This CDR3 comprises 14 residues. DNA for the CDR3: TGTGCCAGCAGCCGGAGGTCGGGACAGGGGTATATTTTCTTT. Its translation is CASSRRSGQGYIFF.

In its sample, this clonotype was seen a few times. The rearrangement links TRBV27 to TRBJ1-2; no clear D. The CDR3 is 15 residues long. V was shortened by 4 bases and J by 2 bases, with 14 bases between the two germline ends. CDR1 is MNHEY and CDR2 is SMNVEV in the germline V gene (reference sequence). The CDR3, as DNA: TGTGCCAGCAGTTCCGGTCCCTGGACCAACTATGGCTACACCTTC. Amino acids: CASSSGPWTNYGYTF.

The chain uses TRBV5-6 and TRBJ2-5; 11 bases are shared with TRBD2. Germline V gives CDR1 SGHDT, CDR2 YYEEEE. The CDR3 contains 16 residues. The V gene end was trimmed by 4 bases and the J gene end by 1 base; junction bases not matched to a gene: 6. Here the CDR3 reads CASSPGTSGTQETQYF. The CDR3 nucleotides are TGTGCCAGCAGCCCGGGGACTAGCGGAACCCAAGAGACCCAGTACTTC.

The V and J genes are TRBV29-1 and TRBJ1-4; D is unclear. This CDR3 is built from 14 residues. V lost 6 bases, J lost 7 bases, and 18 bases lay in between. Germline V gene lookup returns CDR1 SQVTM and CDR2 ANQGSEA. The CDR3 DNA reads as TGCAGCGTCGCTCATTCAGGCGGAGGTGAAAAACTGTTTTTT. This translates into CSVAHSGGGEKLFF.

This clonotype appeared a few times. As DNA, the CDR3 is TGCAGTGCTAACCTAGGAGGGAGCTCCTACGAGCAGTACTTC. This encodes CSANLGGSSYEQYF. This chain links TRBV20-1 with TRBJ2-7; D possibly corresponds to TRBD2 (6 bases). Germline values: CDR1 DFQATT, CDR2 SNEGSKA (reference sequence). The CDR3 loop spans 14 amino acids. The V and J ends lost 4 bases and 0 bases respectively, with 13 bases between them.

The chain couples TRBV2 to TRBJ2-7; 8 bases are a match to TRBD2. Per germline, CDR1 SNHLY and CDR2 FYNNEI. The CDR3 is 15 amino acids. With V trimmed by 6 bases and J by 2 bases, 9 bases remained unmatched. The CDR3 DNA reads as TGTGCCAGCAGGGCCGGCGGAGCGGGAGCCTACGAGCAGTACTTC. It yields the protein CASRAGGAGAYEQYF.

This clonotype showed up just a few times. The chain is built from TRBV28 and TRBJ2-7; TRBD1 agrees at 8 bases. CDR1 and CDR2 from the germline V gene are MDHEN and SYDVKM. This CDR3 region has 17 residues. J was trimmed by 2 bases and V by 4 bases; bases with no gene match: 13. The CDR3, as DNA: TGTGCCAGCAGTTACCATTTTCGGACAGGGCTGACCTACGAGCAGTACTTC. It yields the protein CASSYHFRTGLTYEQYF.

The rearrangement joins TRBV9 to TRBJ2-1; TRBD2 matches at 14 bases. This CDR3 is 22 amino acids long. Germline loops: CDR1 SGDLS, CDR2 YYNGEE. The V and J ends lost 0 bases and 4 bases, in that order; junction bases with no gene match: 18. Written as DNA, the CDR3 is TGTGCCAGCAGCGTAGTCAGTAGGGCCGGGACTAGCGGGAGATTTGATTACAATGAGCAGTTCTTC. This translates into CASSVVSRAGTSGRFDYNEQFF.

The CDR3 sequence: CASSLGAGTGDRDTQYF. The CDR3 nucleotides are TGTGCCAGCAGTTTGGGGGCCGGGACAGGGGATAGAGATACGCAGTATTTT. The V and J genes are TRBV28 and TRBJ2-3; TRBD1 matches at 10 bases. The CDR3 extends over 17 amino acids. Germline V CDR1 and CDR2: MDHEN, SYDVKM. Trimming took 3 bases from V and 5 from J; bases not matched to a gene: 11. Variable domain in full (rest from reference TRBV28 and TRBJ2-3): DVKVTQSSRYLVKRTGEKVFLECVQDMDHENMFWYRQDPGLGLRLIYFSYDVKMKEKGDIPEGYSVSREKKERFSLILESASTNQTSMYLCASSLGAGTGDRDTQYFGPGTRLTVL.

The chain couples TRBV7-3 to TRBJ2-3, with D tentatively TRBD2 (6 bases). Trimming removed 2 bases from V and 3 bases from J, with 12 bases in between. Germline CDR1 SGHTA, CDR2 FQGTGA. The CDR3 consists of 15 residues. The CDR3 coding sequence is TGTGCCAGCAGCTTAGACGGGAGAGAGACAGATACGCAGTATTTT. The encoded protein is CASSLDGRETDTQYF.

This chain connects TRBV2 to TRBJ2-3, with D possibly being TRBD1 (6 bases). The V gene lost 8 bases and the J gene lost 2 bases, with 14 bases spanning the gap. The CDR3 sequence is 14 residues long. Germline V CDR1 and CDR2: SNHLY, FYNNEI. The CDR3 protein is CASRRTENTDTQYF. The DNA of the CDR3 is TGTGCCAGCCGACGGACAGAGAACACAGATACGCAGTATTTT.

As DNA, the CDR3 is TGCAGCGTTGGGGTCCCTCGGGGGGTCGGCAAAAACATTCAGTACTTC. Protein sequence: CSVGVPRGVGKNIQYF. J is TRBJ2-4 and V is TRBV29-1, with 7 bases matching TRBD2. V lost 4 bases, J lost 3 bases, and 12 bases stayed unmatched. CDR3 size: 16 residues. The germline gives CDR1 SQVTM, CDR2 ANQGSEA.

This clonotype was detected only a few times. This chain connects TRBV6-4 to TRBJ2-1; D unclear. V was pared by 4 bases and J by 4 bases, with 11 bases between. The germline V gene encodes CDR1 MRHNA and CDR2 SNTAGT. This CDR3 has 14 residues. DNA of the CDR3: TGTGCCAGCAGTGGAGACGGAGTTTACAATGAGCAGTTCTTC. Protein sequence: CASSGDGVYNEQFF.

This chain uses TRBV7-9 with TRBJ2-1; 16 bases line up with TRBD2. The CDR3 consists of 17 residues. Germline trimming cut 3 bases from V and 9 bases from J; bases unmatched to any gene: 8. CDR1 and CDR2 from the germline V gene are SEHNR and FQNEAQ (reference sequence). The CDR3 sequence is CASSLGLAGGLSSEQFF. The CDR3, as DNA: TGTGCCAGCAGCTTGGGACTAGCGGGAGGGCTTTCAAGTGAGCAGTTCTTC.

The chain carries TRBV5-1 and TRBJ2-2; no clear D gene. Germline values: CDR1 SGHRS, CDR2 YFSETQ. The CDR3 is 15 amino acids. Trimming cost V 4 bases and J 4 bases, with 14 bases left between them. CDR3 loop: CASSRQDPSTGELFF. The CDR3, as DNA: TGCGCCAGCAGCCGGCAGGACCCGAGCACCGGGGAGCTGTTTTTT.

This clonotype was counted between two and nine times. The chain links TRBV20-1 to TRBJ2-3, with TRBD1 matching over 7 bases. Germline CDR1 is DFQATT and CDR2 is SNEGSKA (reference sequence). Trimming at V came to 6 bases and at J to 0 bases, leaving 6 bases not matched to a gene. CDR3 length equals 14 residues. For the CDR3, the DNA is TGCAGTGCCCAGACAGGGATTAGCACAGATACGCAGTATTTT. Translation gives CSAQTGISTDTQYF.

J is TRBJ2-6 and V is TRBV25-1; 12 bases match TRBD1. This CDR3 spans 17 amino acids. The germline V gene has CDR1 MGHDK and CDR2 SYGVNS. Unmatched junction bases numbered 12, after V lost 6 bases and J lost 9 bases. The CDR3: CASRGQGASGANNVLTF. The CDR3 DNA is TGTGCCAGCAGGGGACAGGGGGCATCGGGGGCCAACAACGTCCTGACTTTC.

In this sample, this clonotype turned up once. CDR3 in amino acids: CASSPGWAGEEKLFF. In DNA form, the CDR3 reads TGTGCCAGCAGCCCTGGGTGGGCAGGGGAGGAAAAACTGTTTTTT. V is TRBV3-1 and J is TRBJ1-4; D might be TRBD1 (6 bases). The CDR3 is 15 amino acids. The V and J ends lost 4 bases and 8 bases respectively, with 17 bases between them. Per the germline V gene, CDR1 is LGHDT and CDR2 is YNNKEL (reference sequence).

The CDR3 loop reads CAGASGQTYNEQFF. The CDR3 nucleotides read TGTGCCGGTGCTAGCGGGCAAACCTACAATGAGCAGTTCTTC. V gene TRBV28 combines with J gene TRBJ2-1; the match to TRBD2 covers 8 bases. CDR3 size: 14 residues. Germline V lookup: CDR1 MDHEN, CDR2 SYDVKM. The ends lost 11 bases at V and 2 bases at J; junction bases unmatched: 8.

This clonotype was seen only a few times. The chain carries TRBV20-1 and TRBJ2-3; D might be TRBD1 (6 bases). This CDR3 spans 14 amino acids. V was trimmed by 6 bases and J by 1 base, leaving 14 bases between them. Germline CDR1 DFQATT, CDR2 SNEGSKA (reference sequence). CDR3 region: CSAIQGRGTDTQYF. CDR3 DNA sequence: TGCAGTGCAATACAGGGAAGGGGCACAGATACGCAGTATTTT.

Comments on this clonotype: This could be a read error, since a much larger clone is one nucleotide away. This rearrangement joins TRBV5-6 to TRBJ2-5; TRBD1 agrees at 10 bases. The DNA end is more similar to TRBJ2-7, so the J call may be wrong. The CDR3 contains 15 residues. Germline assignment: CDR1 SGHDT and CDR2 YYEEEE. Here the CDR3 reads CASSCPGTGESEQYF. The CDR3 nucleotides are TGTGCCAGCAGCTGCCCCGGGACAGGGGAGAGCGAGCAGTACTTC.